This T cell receptor (beta chain) was documented in a study of OX40 agonist ivuxolimab in advanced cancers. In the study overall: Treatment of patients was with ivuxolimab, an agonistic anti-OX40 (CD134) antibody. Age averaged roughly 60 years (range roughly 23 to 85), and about 86% were male. Every 2 weeks, patients got intravenous ivuxolimab at one of six dose levels (0.01-10 mg/kg). Notes on the study in general: Partial responders dosed at 0.1-3.0 mg/kg displayed clonal expansion ranking among the lowest.

Assay: immunoSEQ multiplex PCR; the TCRdb copy retains only in-frame clones and omits some. The sample comprises 65,000 to 95,000 clones, around 88% of which are singletons, and approximately 0.8% rests with the top ten. The V end lost 5 bases, the J end lost 0 bases, and 19 bases lay between the germline ends. This CDR3 has 17 amino acids. Germline CDR1 and CDR2: LNHDA and SQIVND (reference sequence). To note about this clone: As yet, its antigen is unknown.

This TCR came from an adult with an advanced solid tumor such as melanoma, head and neck, liver or kidney cancer. The sample in question was CD4+ or CD8+ T cells sorted from blood, obtained in a trial of the OX40 agonist ivuxolimab. The chain uses TRBV19 and TRBJ1-2; D is perhaps TRBD1 (6 bases). CDR3 protein: CASSADYRALANYGYTF. CDR3 DNA: TGTGCCAGTAGTGCGGACTACAGGGCCCTAGCTAACTATGGCTACACCTTC.